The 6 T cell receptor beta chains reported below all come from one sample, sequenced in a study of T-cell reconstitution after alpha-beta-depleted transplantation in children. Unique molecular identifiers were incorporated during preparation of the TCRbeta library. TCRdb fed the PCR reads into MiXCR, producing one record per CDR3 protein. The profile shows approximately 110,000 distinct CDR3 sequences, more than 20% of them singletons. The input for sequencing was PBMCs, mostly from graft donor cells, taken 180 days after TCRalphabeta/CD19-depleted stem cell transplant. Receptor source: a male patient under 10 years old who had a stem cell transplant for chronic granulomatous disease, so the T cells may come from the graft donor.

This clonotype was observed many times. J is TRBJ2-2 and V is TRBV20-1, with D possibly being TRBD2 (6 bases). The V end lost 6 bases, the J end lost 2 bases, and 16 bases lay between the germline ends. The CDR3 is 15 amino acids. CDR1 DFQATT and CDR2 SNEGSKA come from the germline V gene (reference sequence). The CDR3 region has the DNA TGCAGTGCCGCGGCGGGGAGCGGTAACACCGGGGAGCTGTTTTTT. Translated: CSAAAGSGNTGELFF.

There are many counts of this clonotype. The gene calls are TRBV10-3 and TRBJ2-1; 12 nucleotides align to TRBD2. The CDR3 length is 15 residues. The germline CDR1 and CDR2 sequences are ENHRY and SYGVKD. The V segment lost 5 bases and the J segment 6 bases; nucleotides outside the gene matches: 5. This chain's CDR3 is CAISILAGGGNEQFF. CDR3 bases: TGTGCCATCAGTATACTAGCGGGAGGTGGCAATGAGCAGTTCTTC.

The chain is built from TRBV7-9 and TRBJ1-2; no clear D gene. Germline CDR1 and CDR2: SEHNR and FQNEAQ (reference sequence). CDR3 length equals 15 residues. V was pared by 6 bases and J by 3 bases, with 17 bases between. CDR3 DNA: TGTGCCAGCAGACTCAAGGTCGGGCGGGACTATGGCTACACCTTC. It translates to CASRLKVGRDYGYTF.

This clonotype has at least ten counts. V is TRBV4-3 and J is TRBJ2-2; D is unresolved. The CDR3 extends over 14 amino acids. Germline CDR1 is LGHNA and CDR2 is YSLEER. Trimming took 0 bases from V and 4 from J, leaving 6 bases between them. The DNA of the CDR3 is TGCGCCAGCAGCCAAGATCTGTTCACCGGGGAGCTGTTTTTT. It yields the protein CASSQDLFTGELFF.

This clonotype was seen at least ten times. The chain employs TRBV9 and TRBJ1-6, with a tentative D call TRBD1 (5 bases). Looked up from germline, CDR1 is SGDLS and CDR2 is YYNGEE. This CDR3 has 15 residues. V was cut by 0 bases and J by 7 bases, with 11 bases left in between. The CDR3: CASSVGGGLNSPLHF. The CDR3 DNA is TGTGCCAGCAGCGTAGGTGGGGGGTTGAATTCACCCCTCCACTTT. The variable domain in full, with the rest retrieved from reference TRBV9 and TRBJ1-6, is DSGVTQTPKHLITATGQRVTLRCSPRSGDLSVYWYQQSLDQGLQFLIQYYNGEERAKGNILERFSAQQFPDLHSELNLSSLELGDSALYFCASSVGGGLNSPLHFGNGTRLTVT.

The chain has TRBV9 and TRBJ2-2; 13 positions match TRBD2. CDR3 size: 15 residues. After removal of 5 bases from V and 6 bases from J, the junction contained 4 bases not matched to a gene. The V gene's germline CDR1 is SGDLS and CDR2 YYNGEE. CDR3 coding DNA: TGTGCCAGCAGGTTAGGACTAGCGGGAGCCGGGGAGCTGTTTTTT. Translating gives CASRLGLAGAGELFF.